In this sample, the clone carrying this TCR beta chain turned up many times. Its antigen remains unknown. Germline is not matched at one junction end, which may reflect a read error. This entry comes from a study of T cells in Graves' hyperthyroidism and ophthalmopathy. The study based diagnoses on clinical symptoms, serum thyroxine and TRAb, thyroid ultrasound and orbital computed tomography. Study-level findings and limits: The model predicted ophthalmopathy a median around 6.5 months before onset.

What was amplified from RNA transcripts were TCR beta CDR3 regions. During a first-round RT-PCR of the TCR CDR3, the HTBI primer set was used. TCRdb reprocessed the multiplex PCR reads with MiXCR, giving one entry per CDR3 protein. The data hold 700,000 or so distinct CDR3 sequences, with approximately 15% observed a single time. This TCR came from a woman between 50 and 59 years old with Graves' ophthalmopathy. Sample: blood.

The DNA of the CDR3 is TGTGCTAGCAGTGACAGGGGCCGGGTGGAAGAGACCCAGTACTTC. Translation: CASSDRGRVEETQYF. The chain joins TRBV7-7 to TRBJ2-5; 8 bases fit TRBD1. This CDR3 spans 15 amino acids. Germline V CDR1 and CDR2: SSHAT, FNYEAQ (reference sequence).